This TCR beta chain is from a study of CD8+ T cells in alopecia areata. Findings and limits, study-wide: Clarity of TCR sharing across patients fell short of that in mice, possibly HLA-related. In scalp and blood during tofacitinib, many expanded lesional clones persisted.

This clone has more than one count but fewer than ten. What it recognizes is unknown. As the sequencing template, cDNA was produced by extracting RNA and reverse transcribing it. Produced via immunoSEQ multiplex PCR; TCRdb's table is partial and in-frame only. Here the sample spans about 60,000 clones, 46% being singletons. As for treatment: oral pan-JAK inhibitor, 5-10 mg twice daily. The V and J ends lost 0 bases and 6 bases respectively, with 12 bases between them. The germline V gene has CDR1 LGHNA and CDR2 YSLEER. This CDR3 has 15 residues. Here the sequenced sample was CD8+ T cells sorted from blood, taken at approximately week 36, from a patient treated with tofacitinib. The chain links TRBV4-3 to TRBJ1-5; D is possibly TRBD1 (6 bases). The TCR comes from a human donor with alopecia areata. The CDR3 nucleotides read TGCGCCAGCAGCCAAGACAGGGGATTAGGTCAGCCCCAGCATTTT. This translates into CASSQDRGLGQPQHF.